This record covers a single TCR beta chain. One junction end disagrees with the germline gene, perhaps due to a read error. Assay used: immunoSEQ multiplex PCR; TCRdb lists only in-frame clones, some missing. The table includes under 300,000 clones, 85% to 95% detected once. The data belong to a study of T cell responses to AZD1222 COVID-19 vaccine. This clonotype originated in an adult in good health. The input for sequencing was peripheral blood, taken on day 0 of AZD1222 vaccination.

The CDR3 DNA reads TGTGCTAGCAGCGCCGCAGGGCCGAGCTCTGGAAACACCATATATTTT. Protein: CASSAAGPSSGNTIYF. The V and J genes are TRBV7-7 and TRBJ1-3; D possibly corresponds to TRBD1 (5 bases). CDR1 is SSHAT, CDR2 FNYEAQ, per germline (reference sequence). The CDR3 runs to 16 residues. Drawing the rest from reference TRBV7-7 and TRBJ1-3, the complete variable domain is GAGVSQSPRYKVTKRGQDVTLRCDPISSHATLYWYQQALGQGPEFLTYFNYEAQPDKSGLPSDRFSAERPEGSISTLTIQRTEQRDSAMYRCASSAAGPSSGNTIYFGEGSWLTVV.